The 17 T cell receptor beta chains below come from one sample, sequenced in a study of cytomegalovirus exposure and HLA in healthy donors. 13 Jbeta primers and 60 Vbeta primers were used for the PCR. Sequencing was performed with immunoSEQ multiplex PCR; in TCRdb, only in-frame clones are kept and a portion is missing. There are under 250,000 clones in the sample; under 90% occur only once, and over 1% lies in the top ten. The sequenced sample consisted of PBMCs. The receptors were sampled from a human donor in good health.

This rearrangement joins TRBV28 to TRBJ1-4; no clear D. The germline V gene has CDR1 MDHEN and CDR2 SYDVKM. The V and J ends lost 6 bases and 0 bases respectively, with 11 bases between them. This CDR3 is built from 15 residues. CDR3 residues: CASSPRSATNEKLFF. The CDR3 bases are TGTGCCAGCAGCCCTCGGTCTGCAACTAATGAAAAACTGTTTTTT. Based on the CDR3 plus reference TRBV28 and TRBJ1-4, the full variable domain is DVKVTQSSRYLVKRTGEKVFLECVQDMDHENMFWYRQDPGLGLRLIYFSYDVKMKEKGDIPEGYSVSREKKERFSLILESASTNQTSMYLCASSPRSATNEKLFFGSGTQLSVL.

This chain links TRBV19 with TRBJ1-1, with TRBD1 matching over 10 bases. This CDR3 is 14 amino acids long. With V trimmed by 5 bases and J by 6 bases, 6 bases remained unmatched. The germline V gene has CDR1 LNHDA and CDR2 SQIVND (reference sequence). CDR3 coding DNA: TGTGCCAGTAGTTGGGACAGGGGTACCCCTGAAGCTTTCTTT. As protein: CASSWDRGTPEAFF.

The chain employs TRBV27 and TRBJ1-3, with D possibly being TRBD1 (5 bases). The germline V and J ends were trimmed by 1 base and 0 bases, with 19 bases remaining between them. Germline V gives CDR1 MNHEY, CDR2 SMNVEV (reference sequence). There are 19 residues in the CDR3. The CDR3 nucleotides are TGTGCCAGCAGTTTATTTTTGGTGGGGGGAGGGGACTCTGGAAACACCATATATTTT. Its protein is CASSLFLVGGGDSGNTIYF.

The chain recombines TRBV14 with TRBJ2-1, with D hard to call. Germline V CDR1 and CDR2: SGHDN, FVKESK. CDR3 length: 17 amino acids. V was cut by 1 base and J by 0 bases, with 13 bases left in between. The CDR3 here is CASSQARWRYSYNEQFF. The CDR3, as DNA: TGTGCCAGCAGCCAAGCACGTTGGCGGTACTCCTACAATGAGCAGTTCTTC.

This sequence joins TRBV5-5 and TRBJ2-7; D perhaps matches TRBD1 (6 bases). CDR1 is SGHKS, CDR2 YYEKEE, per germline (reference sequence). Trimming left V 4 bases short and J 7 bases short, with 18 bases between. CDR3 length: 14 residues. CDR3 DNA: TGTGCCAGCAGCCGGGACATCCTACCGGAAGAGCAGTACTTC. Its translation is CASSRDILPEEQYF.

This clone was counted only a few times. The chain is built from TRBV6-4 and TRBJ2-1; 7 bases map to TRBD1. The CDR3 contains 19 residues. V lost 8 bases to trimming and J lost 5 bases; unmatched junction nucleotides: 24. Germline CDR1 MRHNA, CDR2 SNTAGT. The CDR3 DNA is TGTGCCAGCCCGCTAGAGGGGGCGGAACAGTGGGGGTTAAACAATGAGCAGTTCTTC. The encoded protein is CASPLEGAEQWGLNNEQFF.

The rearrangement uses TRBV4-1 and TRBJ1-1, with TRBD1 matching 7 bases. The CDR3 extends over 18 amino acids. Germline V CDR1 and CDR2: MGHRA, YSYEKL. V lost 3 bases, J lost 5 bases, and 18 bases stayed unmatched. The CDR3 nucleotides read TGCGCCAGCAGCCACGGAGGGACAGTTGAGGGAGGTTGGACTGAAGCTTTCTTT. Translation: CASSHGGTVEGGWTEAFF.

The V and J genes are TRBV5-1 and TRBJ2-7; 9 positions agree with TRBD1. V was pared by 1 base and J by 4 bases, with 6 bases of the junction left unmatched. The CDR3 runs to 15 residues. Germline CDR1 is SGHRS and CDR2 is YFSETQ. DNA for the CDR3: TGCGCCAGCAGCTTGACCGGGACAGGGCTGTACGAGCAGTACTTC. It codes for CASSLTGTGLYEQYF.

Turning to this clone: The CDR3 end shows no conserved phenylalanine or tryptophan, and so a read error is likely. The chain has TRBV5-1 and TRBJ2-7, with TRBD1 identical over 8 bases. CDR1 is SGHRS and CDR2 is YFSETQ in the germline V gene. Trimming at V came to 4 bases and at J to 2 bases, leaving 2 bases not matched to a gene. The length of the CDR3 is 13 residues. The CDR3 DNA reads TGCGCCAGCAGCAAGGACAGGGCCTACGAGCAGTACCTC. Amino acids: CASSKDRAYEQYL.

The rearrangement links TRBV7-9 to TRBJ2-7; 12 nucleotides line up with TRBD2. This CDR3 has 16 amino acids. Germline V CDR1 and CDR2: SEHNR, FQNEAQ (reference sequence). Trimming cost V 5 bases and J 4 bases; bases outside gene matches: 9. CDR3 DNA sequence: TGTGCCAGCAGCCCGAGACCTAGCGGGAGGGATTACGAGCAGTACTTC. Its translation is CASSPRPSGRDYEQYF.

This chain connects TRBV27 to TRBJ2-7; 8 bases are shared with TRBD1. CDR1 and CDR2 (germline): MNHEY, SMNVEV (reference sequence). The CDR3 runs to 14 residues. After removal of 7 bases from V and 5 bases from J, the junction contained 10 bases not matched to a gene. The CDR3 coding sequence is TGTGCCAGCAAGCCGGGACAGGCCCTCAACGAGCAGTACTTC. The encoded protein is CASKPGQALNEQYF.

This clone has only a few counts. This chain uses TRBV4-1 with TRBJ1-3; 9 bases align to TRBD1. Looked up from germline, CDR1 is MGHRA and CDR2 is YSYEKL. The CDR3 is 17 residues long. V gave up 4 bases and J gave up 4 bases; unmatched junction bases: 11. CDR3 region: CASSPRPRGQGGNTIYF. CDR3 sequence (DNA): TGCGCCAGCAGCCCTAGGCCCCGGGGACAGGGCGGAAACACCATATATTTT.

The CDR3 region is CSVAMSSGNTIYF. As DNA, the CDR3 is TGCAGCGTTGCCATGAGCTCTGGAAACACCATATATTTT. The chain links TRBV29-1 to TRBJ1-3; unclear D gene. The CDR3 totals 13 residues. Germline lookup yields CDR1 SQVTM and CDR2 ANQGSEA. Trimming cost V 4 bases and J 0 bases, with 7 bases left between them.

The V gene is TRBV7-8, the J gene TRBJ1-1, with TRBD1 matching 7 bases. Germline CDR1 SGHVS, CDR2 FQNEAQ. V shed 2 bases and J 8 bases; nucleotides not matched to a gene: 5. The CDR3 extends over 13 amino acids. The CDR3 spells CASSLTGTDEAFF. The CDR3 bases are TGTGCCAGCAGCTTAACGGGGACAGACGAAGCTTTCTTT.

The chain carries TRBV5-8 and TRBJ2-5; 12 nucleotides match TRBD2. In germline, CDR1 is SGHTS, CDR2 YDEGEE. V dropped 4 bases and J dropped 5; count of bases not matched to a gene: 15. The CDR3 loop spans 18 amino acids. The CDR3 spells CASSPATPSGRGYETQYF. In nucleotides, the CDR3 is TGTGCCAGCAGCCCCGCGACTCCTAGCGGGAGGGGCTATGAGACCCAGTACTTC.

This chain uses TRBV7-9 with TRBJ1-5, with D possibly being TRBD1 (5 bases). The germline V gene has CDR1 SEHNR and CDR2 FQNEAQ (reference sequence). Trimming left V 3 bases short and J 4 bases short, with 13 bases between. The CDR3 length is 15 residues. The DNA of the CDR3 is TGTGCCAGCAGCTTTGTGGGGCAACCGAATCAGCCCCAGCATTTT. The encoded protein is CASSFVGQPNQPQHF.

The V call is TRBV18, the J call TRBJ1-1; 7 bases line up with TRBD1. Germline assignment: CDR1 KGHSH and CDR2 LQKENI. CDR3 length equals 15 residues. V lost 3 bases, J lost 3 bases, and 7 bases stayed unmatched. CDR3 sequence (DNA): TGTGCCAGCTCACCGTTGCTGCAGGGGGACACTGAAGCTTTCTTT. Amino acid sequence: CASSPLLQGDTEAFF.